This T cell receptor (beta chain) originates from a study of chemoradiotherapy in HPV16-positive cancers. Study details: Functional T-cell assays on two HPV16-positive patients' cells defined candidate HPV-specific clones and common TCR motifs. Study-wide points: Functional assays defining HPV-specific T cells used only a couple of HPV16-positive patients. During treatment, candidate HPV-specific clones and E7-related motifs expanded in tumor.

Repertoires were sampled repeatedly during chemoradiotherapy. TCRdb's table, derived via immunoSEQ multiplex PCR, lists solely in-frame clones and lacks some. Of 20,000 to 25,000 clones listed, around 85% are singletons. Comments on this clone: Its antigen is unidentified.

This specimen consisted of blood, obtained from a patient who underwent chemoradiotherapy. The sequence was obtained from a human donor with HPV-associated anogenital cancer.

The CDR3 protein is CASSGGPGYTF. DNA for the CDR3: TGTGCCAGCTCCGGGGGTCCTGGCTACACCTTC. V usage is TRBV18 and J usage is TRBJ1-2, with D perhaps TRBD1 (5 bases). V lost 6 bases and J lost 7, with 9 bases in between. Germline V gene data show CDR1 as KGHSH and CDR2 as LQKENI. The CDR3 contains 11 residues.